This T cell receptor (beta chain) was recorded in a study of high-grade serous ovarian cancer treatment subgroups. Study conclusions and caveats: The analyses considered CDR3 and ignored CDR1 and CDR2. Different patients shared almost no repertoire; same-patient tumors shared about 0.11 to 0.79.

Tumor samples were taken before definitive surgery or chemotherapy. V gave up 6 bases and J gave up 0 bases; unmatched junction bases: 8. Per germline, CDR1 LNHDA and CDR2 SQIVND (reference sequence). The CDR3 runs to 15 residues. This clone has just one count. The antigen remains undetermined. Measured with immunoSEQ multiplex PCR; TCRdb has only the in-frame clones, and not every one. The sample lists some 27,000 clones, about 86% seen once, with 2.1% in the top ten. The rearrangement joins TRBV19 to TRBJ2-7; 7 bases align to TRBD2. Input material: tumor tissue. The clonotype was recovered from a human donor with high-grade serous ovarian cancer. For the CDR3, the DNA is TGTGCCAGTAGCCCTGGGCGGGGGAGCTCCTACGAGCAGTACTTC. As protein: CASSPGRGSSYEQYF.